The 6 T cell receptor beta chains below all came from one sample that was sequenced in a study of T cell responses to AZD1222 COVID-19 vaccine. Produced via immunoSEQ multiplex PCR; TCRdb's table is partial and in-frame only. The table records roughly 270,000 clones, 90% to 95% of them present only once. The input for sequencing was peripheral blood, taken 28 days after the second AZD1222 dose. The receptors come from an adult who received the AZD1222 COVID-19 vaccine.

This clone was found once. V gene TRBV18 combines with J gene TRBJ1-5; D is perhaps TRBD1 (5 bases). Per germline, CDR1 KGHSH and CDR2 LQKENI. This CDR3 region has 14 residues. V shed 1 base and J shed 3 bases, with 7 bases lying between them. The CDR3 region has the DNA TGTGCCAGCTCACCACAGGGGTTCAATCAGCCCCAGCATTTT. Amino acids: CASSPQGFNQPQHF.

The chain carries TRBV3-1 (or the pseudogene TRBV3-2) and TRBJ1-1; tentatively, D is TRBD1 (5 bases). The CDR3 spans 15 residues. The germline CDR1 and CDR2 sequences are LGHDT and YNNKEL (reference sequence). Trimming removed 3 bases from V and 5 bases from J, with 16 bases in between. The CDR3 nucleotides read TGTGCCAGCAGCCAGCGTTGGGGCAGGGAAACTGAAGCTTTCTTT. The encoded protein is CASSQRWGRETEAFF.

The chain has TRBV7-2 and TRBJ2-1; no clear D gene. Trimming removed 3 bases from V and 0 bases from J, with 6 bases in between. Germline loops: CDR1 SGHTA, CDR2 FQGNSA. CDR3 length equals 14 residues. The CDR3 region has the DNA TGTGCCAGCAGCTTCCCGAGCTCCTACAATGAGCAGTTCTTC. Its translation: CASSFPSSYNEQFF. The whole variable domain, filled in from reference TRBV7-2 and TRBJ2-1, reads GAGVSQSPSNKVTEKGKDVELRCDPISGHTALYWYRQSLGQGLEFLIYFQGNSAPDKSGLPSDRFSAERTGGSVSTLTIQRTQQEDSAVYLCASSFPSSYNEQFFGPGTRLTVL.

The gene calls are TRBV28 and TRBJ2-7; maybe TRBD1 (6 bases). V was pared by 3 bases and J by 0 bases, with 18 bases between. Germline assignment: CDR1 MDHEN and CDR2 SYDVKM. The CDR3 sequence is 17 residues long. DNA for the CDR3: TGTGCCAGCAGTTTCGGGTTTACAGGGTTTAGCTCCTACGAGCAGTACTTC. It yields the protein CASSFGFTGFSSYEQYF.

This chain uses TRBV6-6 with TRBJ1-1, with 9 positions matching TRBD1. CDR3 length equals 15 residues. CDR1 and CDR2 from the germline V gene are MNHNY and SVGAGI (reference sequence). V trimming: 5 bases; J trimming: 3 bases; junction bases outside the gene matches: 7. The CDR3 sequence: CASSRTGVGDTEAFF. The CDR3 nucleotides are TGTGCCAGCAGTAGGACAGGGGTAGGGGACACTGAAGCTTTCTTT.

The V gene is TRBV5-5, the J gene TRBJ2-7; D remains unclear. The CDR3 is made up of 14 amino acids. Germline values: CDR1 SGHKS, CDR2 YYEKEE (reference sequence). The ends were cut back, 0 bases at V and 3 bases at J, with 10 bases in the middle. CDR3 residues: CASSLGPGDYEQYF. The DNA for the CDR3 is TGTGCCAGCAGCTTGGGGCCGGGCGACTACGAGCAGTACTTC. Full variable domain (rest looked up from reference TRBV5-5 and TRBJ2-7): DAGVTQSPTHLIKTRGQQVTLRCSPISGHKSVSWYQQVLGQGPQFIFQYYEKEERGRGNFPDRFSARQFPNYSSELNVNALLLGDSALYLCASSLGPGDYEQYFGPGTRLTVT.